Shown below are 22 T cell receptor beta chains from a single sample sequenced in a study of CD8+CD57+ T cells in acquired aplastic anemia. Both TCR beta VDJ combination and CDR3 sequence profiling were carried out. Genomic DNA was the template for this profiling. TCRdb re-derived calls from the reads in MiXCR, one entry per CDR3 protein. The sample lists about 210,000 distinct CDR3 sequences; around 60% were seen once. Sequencing used sorted CD4+, CD8+, or CD8+CD57+ T cells (not recorded which) from PBMCs. The receptors come from a human donor in good health.

V and J are TRBV19 and TRBJ1-1; the match to TRBD1 covers 7 bases. The CDR3 has 14 amino acids. Germline V gene sequence: CDR1 LNHDA, CDR2 SQIVND (reference sequence). With V trimmed by 8 bases and J by 0 bases, 6 bases remained unmatched. The CDR3 region is CASQGGRMNTEAFF. The DNA for the CDR3 is TGTGCCAGTCAGGGGGGACGGATGAACACTGAAGCTTTCTTT.

There are a few counts of this clonotype. The V and J genes are TRBV2 and TRBJ2-7, with D hard to call. Trimming pared 5 bases from V and 0 bases from J, leaving 8 bases between. This CDR3 has 13 amino acids. Germline CDR1 and CDR2: SNHLY and FYNNEI. As DNA, the CDR3 is TGTGCCAGCAGTTGGACCAGCTCCTACGAGCAGTACTTC. Its translation: CASSWTSSYEQYF. Variable domain in full (rest from reference TRBV2 and TRBJ2-7): EPEVTQTPSHQVTQMGQEVILRCVPISNHLYFYWYRQILGQKVEFLVSFYNNEISEKSEIFDDQFSVERPDGSNFTLKIRSTKLEDSAMYFCASSWTSSYEQYFGPGTRLTVT.

The V gene is TRBV20-1, the J gene TRBJ1-4, with D possibly being TRBD1 (5 bases). V shed 0 bases and J shed 4 bases, with 12 bases lying between them. The CDR3 is 15 residues long. CDR1 DFQATT and CDR2 SNEGSKA come from the germline V gene (reference sequence). CDR3 sequence reads: CSARDQETDNEKLFF. The CDR3 DNA is TGCAGTGCTAGAGACCAGGAGACAGATAATGAAAAACTGTTTTTT.

This clonotype showed up many times. J is TRBJ1-1 and V is TRBV24-1; 9 nucleotides align to TRBD1. Trimming cost V 3 bases and J 6 bases; bases outside gene matches: 4. The CDR3 runs to 14 residues. From germline, CDR1 is KGHDR and CDR2 SFDVKD. This CDR3 reads CATSDPTGGSEAFF. The CDR3 region has the DNA TGTGCCACCAGTGATCCCACAGGGGGCTCTGAAGCTTTCTTT.

The CDR3 protein is CASSSPRAGRQSYEQYF. CDR3 in DNA: TGTGCCAGCAGCTCCCCCCGAGCGGGGCGCCAATCCTACGAGCAGTACTTC. The chain recombines TRBV7-2 with TRBJ2-7, with TRBD2 identical over 7 bases. J was trimmed by 1 base and V by 4 bases; bases with no gene match: 13. This CDR3 spans 17 amino acids. CDR1 and CDR2 from the germline V gene are SGHTA and FQGNSA.

To note about this clonotype: A much larger clone sits a single nucleotide away, making a read error possible. V and J are TRBV5-5 and TRBJ2-7; 8 nucleotides agree with TRBD1. CDR3 size: 14 residues. Germline CDR1 and CDR2: SGHKS and YYEKEE (reference sequence). The CDR3 protein is CASSFGTGSYGQYF. The CDR3 DNA follows: TGTGCCAGCAGCTTCGGGACAGGCTCCTACGGGCAGTACTTC.

At least ten counts were recorded for this clonotype. The chain uses TRBV11-2 and TRBJ1-2; 8 nucleotides line up with TRBD1. J lost 5 bases, V lost 8 bases, and 16 bases had no gene match. Germline CDR1 and CDR2: SGHAT and FQNNGV. The CDR3 covers 16 residues. The CDR3 DNA reads TGTGCCAGCCTCCGGGACAGGTCCTCGCTGGGGTATGGCTACACCTTC. Translated, it gives CASLRDRSSLGYGYTF.

The table lists this clonotype with a few counts. The chain couples TRBV5-1 to TRBJ2-7, with TRBD2 as a possible D gene (6 bases). Germline CDR1 and CDR2: SGHRS and YFSETQ. The CDR3 loop spans 14 amino acids. V shed 7 bases and J shed 2 bases, with 16 bases lying between them. CDR3 loop: CASGTGDPPYEQYF. The CDR3 DNA is TGCGCCAGCGGAACGGGGGACCCCCCCTACGAGCAGTACTTC.

This chain links TRBV19 with TRBJ2-3; 9 bases are a match to TRBD1. The trim removed 4 bases at V and 7 bases at J, leaving 9 bases unmatched. Germline assignment: CDR1 LNHDA and CDR2 SQIVND (reference sequence). CDR3 length equals 15 residues. CDR3 sequence (DNA): TGTGCCAGTAGTACTTACAGGGGGCGCAAATATACGCAGTATTTT. This encodes CASSTYRGRKYTQYF.

This chain uses TRBV7-9 with TRBJ1-1; D not certain. Germline lookup yields CDR1 SEHNR and CDR2 FQNEAQ (reference sequence). With 5 bases removed from V and 5 bases from J, the gap between germline ends came to 12 bases. The CDR3 is 13 amino acids. This CDR3 reads CASSRLGVTEAFF. The CDR3 bases are TGTGCCAGCAGCCGCCTGGGTGTTACTGAAGCTTTCTTT.

This clonotype showed up just a few times. The rearrangement uses TRBV7-8 and TRBJ2-5; D is unresolved. The DNA end is more similar to TRBJ2-1, so the J call may be wrong. Germline assignment: CDR1 SGHVS and CDR2 FQNEAQ. This CDR3 spans 15 amino acids. The CDR3 here is CASSLGETLYNEQFF. In DNA form, the CDR3 reads TGTGCCAGCAGCTTAGGCGAGACCCTCTACAATGAGCAGTTCTTC.

V and J are TRBV10-3 and TRBJ2-7; D unclear. Trimming took 4 bases from V and 3 from J, leaving 13 bases between them. This CDR3 contains 14 residues. Germline CDR1 is ENHRY and CDR2 is SYGVKD. DNA for the CDR3: TGTGCCATCAGTGTGGGCGGATTGAACTACGAGCAGTACTTC. Protein: CAISVGGLNYEQYF.

This clonotype was recorded at least ten times. The chain is built from TRBV6-5 and TRBJ2-7; 8 bases agree with TRBD1. The junction had 7 bases not matched to a gene; V was cut back by 6 bases and J by 3 bases. This CDR3 spans 14 amino acids. Germline V lookup: CDR1 MNHEY, CDR2 SVGAGI. CDR3 in amino acids: CASRQQGGFYEQYF. In nucleotides, the CDR3 is TGTGCCAGCAGACAACAGGGGGGTTTCTACGAGCAGTACTTC.

This clonotype was seen once. V and J are TRBV24-1 and TRBJ2-1; weak D call: TRBD1 (6 bases). The germline V gene has CDR1 KGHDR and CDR2 SFDVKD. This CDR3 spans 13 amino acids. Trimming stripped 3 bases from V and 9 bases from J, with 11 bases between. The CDR3 DNA is TGTGCCACCAGTGATAAATGGGGGCGTGAGCAGTTCTTC. Its translation is CATSDKWGREQFF.

This clonotype occurred many times. The V call is TRBV9, the J call TRBJ1-6, with D unresolved. Germline V gene data show CDR1 as SGDLS and CDR2 as YYNGEE. This CDR3 spans 13 amino acids. V lost 4 bases to trimming and J lost 7 bases, with 9 bases between them. DNA for the CDR3: TGTGCCAGCAGCCCGGAAATCAATTCACCCCTCCACTTT. The encoded protein is CASSPEINSPLHF.

This chain connects TRBV10-3 to TRBJ1-5; D gene ambiguous. Germline V gives CDR1 ENHRY, CDR2 SYGVKD. CDR3 size: 13 residues. With 4 bases removed from V and 0 bases from J, the gap between germline ends came to 4 bases. CDR3 sequence (DNA): TGTGCCATCAGTGCCGCTAGCAATCAGCCCCAGCATTTT. Its protein is CAISAASNQPQHF.

The chain uses TRBV7-9 and TRBJ1-1; D not resolved. CDR3 length: 12 amino acids. V was pared by 7 bases and J by 4 bases, with 10 bases between. From germline, CDR1 is SEHNR and CDR2 FQNEAQ (reference sequence). CDR3 residues: CASTEAGTEAFF. The CDR3 region has the DNA TGTGCCAGCACCGAGGCGGGCACTGAAGCTTTCTTT.

This clonotype has ten or more counts. The J gene is TRBJ1-1, the V gene TRBV7-8, with D unclear. This CDR3 has 14 residues. Germline CDR1 is SGHVS and CDR2 is FQNEAQ. The V and J ends lost 3 bases and 4 bases respectively, with 12 bases between them. The CDR3 spells CASSFLVSSTEAFF. CDR3 coding DNA: TGTGCCAGCAGCTTTCTCGTGAGCTCCACTGAAGCTTTCTTT.

This clonotype was seen more than once but under ten times. Being one base from a much bigger clone, this may be a read error. The rearrangement uses TRBV5-1 and TRBJ2-3; possible D gene TRBD1, 5 bases. CDR1 is SGHRS, CDR2 YFSETQ, per germline. The CDR3 consists of 14 residues. The CDR3 sequence: CAGSPLADSATQYF. CDR3 nucleotide sequence: TGCGCCGGCAGCCCATTGGCCGACAGCGCTACGCAGTATTTT. The full variable domain, completed using reference TRBV5-1 and TRBJ2-3, is KAGVTQTPRYLIKTRGQQVTLSCSPISGHRSVSWYQQTPGQGLQFLFEYFSETQRNKGNFPGRFSGRQFSNSRSEMNVSTLELGDSALYLCAGSPLADSATQYFGPGTRLTVL.

The chain has TRBV20-1 and TRBJ1-6; TRBD1 aligns across 8 bases. This CDR3 is built from 16 residues. V was clipped by 5 bases and J by 8 bases; unmatched bases: 14. CDR1 and CDR2 from the germline V gene are DFQATT and SNEGSKA (reference sequence). In DNA form, the CDR3 reads TGCAGTGCTCGGACAGGGAGGGACGGGACAGATTCACCCCTCCACTTT. Amino acids: CSARTGRDGTDSPLHF.

The chain links TRBV2 to TRBJ1-1; tentatively, D is TRBD1 (5 bases). Germline-derived CDR1 and CDR2 are SNHLY and FYNNEI. Trimming took off 4 bases at V and 0 bases at J, with 15 bases between the two ends. The CDR3 extends over 16 amino acids. CDR3 amino acids: CASSVGGSQMNTEAFF. The CDR3 nucleotides read TGTGCCAGCAGTGTGGGGGGGTCCCAGATGAACACTGAAGCTTTCTTT.

The CDR3: CASRAGRREGEFF. The CDR3 bases are TGTGCCAGCAGGGCAGGGCGGCGCGAGGGGGAGTTCTTC. The gene calls are TRBV7-9 and TRBJ2-1; possibly TRBD1 for D (6 bases). CDR1 and CDR2 from the germline V gene are SEHNR and FQNEAQ (reference sequence). The V gene lost 6 bases and the J gene lost 14 bases, with 20 bases spanning the gap. This CDR3 comprises 13 residues.